The T cell receptor beta chain under discussion was sequenced for a study of blood T cell repertoires in COVID-19. Overall study: The United States, Italy and Spain supplied acute and convalescent COVID-19 samples. PBMCs, B-cell-depleted T cells, or T cells were the source of the cDNA or gDNA that made up the material.

V gave up 6 bases and J gave up 7 bases; unmatched junction bases: 15. This CDR3 contains 16 residues. Germline V gene data show CDR1 as SEHNR and CDR2 as FQNEAQ (reference sequence). Original handling: Estimates of nucleated cell counts were drawn from the amplification of reference gene primers. Clones were read by immunoSEQ multiplex PCR, and TCRdb kept only the in-frame ones, dropping some. V, J and clone size are taken as reported in that table, and D and trimming were inferred from the DNA itself. The sample includes fewer than 90,000 clones, about four fifths seen only once; the top ten take over 8.5%.

The clonotype originates from a man in his fifties or sixties with acute or convalescent COVID-19. The chain uses TRBV7-9 and TRBJ2-1, with 7 bases identical to TRBD2. Sequenced sample: peripheral blood. CDR3 nucleotides: TGTGCCAGCAGACAGACTAGCTTGTACGCTGGGAATGAGCAGTTCTTC. It specifies CASRQTSLYAGNEQFF.